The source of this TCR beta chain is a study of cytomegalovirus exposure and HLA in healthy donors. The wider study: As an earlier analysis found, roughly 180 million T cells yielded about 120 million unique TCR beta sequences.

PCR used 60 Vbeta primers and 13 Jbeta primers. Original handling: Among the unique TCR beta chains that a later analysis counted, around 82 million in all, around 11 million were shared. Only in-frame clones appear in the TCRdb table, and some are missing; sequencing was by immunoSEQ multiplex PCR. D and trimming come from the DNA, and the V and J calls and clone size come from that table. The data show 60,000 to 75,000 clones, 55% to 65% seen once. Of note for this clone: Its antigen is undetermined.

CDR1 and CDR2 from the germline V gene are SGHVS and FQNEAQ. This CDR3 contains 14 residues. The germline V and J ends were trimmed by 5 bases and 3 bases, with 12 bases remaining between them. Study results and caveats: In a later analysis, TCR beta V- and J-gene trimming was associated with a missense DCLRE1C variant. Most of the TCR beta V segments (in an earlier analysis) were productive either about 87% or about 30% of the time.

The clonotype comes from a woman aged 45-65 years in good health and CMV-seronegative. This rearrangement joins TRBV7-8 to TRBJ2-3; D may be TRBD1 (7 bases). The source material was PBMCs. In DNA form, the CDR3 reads TGTGCCAGCAGCATACAGGGGAGGACAGATACGCAGTATTTT. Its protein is CASSIQGRTDTQYF.